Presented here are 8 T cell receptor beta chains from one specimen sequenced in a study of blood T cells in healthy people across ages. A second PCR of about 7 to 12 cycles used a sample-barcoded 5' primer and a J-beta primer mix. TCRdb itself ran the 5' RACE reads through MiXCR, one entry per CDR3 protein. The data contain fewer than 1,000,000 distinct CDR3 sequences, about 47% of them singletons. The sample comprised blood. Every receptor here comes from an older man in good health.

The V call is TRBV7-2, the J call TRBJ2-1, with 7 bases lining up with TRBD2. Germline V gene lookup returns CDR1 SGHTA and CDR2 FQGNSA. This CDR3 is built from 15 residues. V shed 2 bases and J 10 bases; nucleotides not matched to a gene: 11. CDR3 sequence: CASSLTGGANREQFF. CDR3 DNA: TGTGCCAGCAGCTTAACGGGAGGAGCGAATCGGGAGCAGTTCTTC.

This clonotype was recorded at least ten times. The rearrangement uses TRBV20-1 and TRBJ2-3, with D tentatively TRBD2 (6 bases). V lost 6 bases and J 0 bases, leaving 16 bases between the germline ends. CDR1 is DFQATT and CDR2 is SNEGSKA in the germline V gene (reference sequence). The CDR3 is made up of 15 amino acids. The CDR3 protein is CSAKKYSGSTDTQYF. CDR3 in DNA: TGCAGTGCGAAGAAGTATAGCGGTAGCACAGATACGCAGTATTTT.

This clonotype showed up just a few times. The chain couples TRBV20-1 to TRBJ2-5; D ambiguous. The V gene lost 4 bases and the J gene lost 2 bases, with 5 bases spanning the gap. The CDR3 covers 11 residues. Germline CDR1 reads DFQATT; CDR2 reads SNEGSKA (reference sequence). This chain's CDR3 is CSATRQETQYF. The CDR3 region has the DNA TGCAGTGCTACACGGCAAGAGACCCAGTACTTC.

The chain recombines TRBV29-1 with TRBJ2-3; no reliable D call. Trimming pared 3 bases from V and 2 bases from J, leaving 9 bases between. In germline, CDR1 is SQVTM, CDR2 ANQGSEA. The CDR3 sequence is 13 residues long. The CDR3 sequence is CSVDSSTTDTQYF. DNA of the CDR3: TGCAGCGTTGATTCCTCGACCACAGATACGCAGTATTTT.

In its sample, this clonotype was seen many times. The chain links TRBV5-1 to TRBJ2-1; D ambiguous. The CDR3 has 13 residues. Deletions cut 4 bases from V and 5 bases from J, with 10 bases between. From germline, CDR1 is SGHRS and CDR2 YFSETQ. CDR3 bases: TGCGCCAGCAGCGTGAACCCTGACAATGAGCAGTTCTTC. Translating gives CASSVNPDNEQFF.

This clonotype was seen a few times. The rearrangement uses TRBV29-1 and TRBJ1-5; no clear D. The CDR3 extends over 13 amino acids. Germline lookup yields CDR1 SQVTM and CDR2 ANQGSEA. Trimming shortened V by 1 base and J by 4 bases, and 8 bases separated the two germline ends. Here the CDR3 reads CSVEVSENQPQHF. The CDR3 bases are TGCAGCGTTGAAGTTTCTGAGAATCAGCCCCAGCATTTT.

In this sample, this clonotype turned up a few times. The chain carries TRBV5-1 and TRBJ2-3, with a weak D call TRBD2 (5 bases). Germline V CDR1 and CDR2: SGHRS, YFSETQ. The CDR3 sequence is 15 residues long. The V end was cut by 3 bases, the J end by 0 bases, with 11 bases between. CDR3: CASSYSATSTDTQYF. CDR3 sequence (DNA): TGCGCCAGCAGCTATAGCGCTACTAGCACAGATACGCAGTATTTT.

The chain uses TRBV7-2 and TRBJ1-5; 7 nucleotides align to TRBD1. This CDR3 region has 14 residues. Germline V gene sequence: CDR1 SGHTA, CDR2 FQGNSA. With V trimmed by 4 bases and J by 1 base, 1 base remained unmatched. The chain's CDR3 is CASSWGQSNQPQHF. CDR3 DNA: TGTGCCAGCAGCTGGGGACAGAGCAATCAGCCCCAGCATTTT.